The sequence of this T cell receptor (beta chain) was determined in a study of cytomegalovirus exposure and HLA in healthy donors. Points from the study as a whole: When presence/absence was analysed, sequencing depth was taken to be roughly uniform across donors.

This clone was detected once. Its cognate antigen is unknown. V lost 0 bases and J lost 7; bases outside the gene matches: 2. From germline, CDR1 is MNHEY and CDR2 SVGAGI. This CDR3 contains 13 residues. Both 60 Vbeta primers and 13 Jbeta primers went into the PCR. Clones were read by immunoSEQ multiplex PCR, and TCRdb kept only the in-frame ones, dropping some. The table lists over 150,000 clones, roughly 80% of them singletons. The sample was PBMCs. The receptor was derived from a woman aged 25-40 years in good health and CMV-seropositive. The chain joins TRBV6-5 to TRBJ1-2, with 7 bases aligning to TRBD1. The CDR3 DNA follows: TGTGCCAGCAGTTACTCAACAGGGGCTGGCTACACCTTC. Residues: CASSYSTGAGYTF.